The clone carrying this T cell receptor beta chain came up a few times. No antigen is known for it. This entry belongs to a study of naive and memory T cell subsets. Regarding the study as a whole: Naive repertoires, especially CD8, held a few larger clonotypes, possibly memory cells re-expressing CD45RA.

Both TRBC1 and TRBC2 were covered by a beta constant-region primer of two equimolar oligonucleotides. Ligated cDNA was amplified by four rounds of PCR with nested alpha and beta constant-region primers and SP2. TCRdb reprocessed the UMI-ligation and nested PCR reads with MiXCR, giving one entry per CDR3 protein. Seen here are about 90,000 distinct CDR3 sequences, around 11% observed once, and the top ten hold approximately 0.14%. Cells stained for CD3, CD4, CD8, CD45RA and CD27 were sorted into four subsets. CDR1 and CDR2 (germline): MNHEY, SVGEGT. Trimming left V 2 bases short and J 3 bases short, with 11 bases between. The CDR3 is 15 amino acids.

This TCR was recovered from a human donor in good health. Sequenced material: naive CD4+ T cells from blood. This chain connects TRBV6-2 or TRBV6-3 to TRBJ1-5; no definite D call. CDR3 DNA sequence: TGTGCCAGCAGTTACCTGGGGTCTTTCAATCAGCCCCAGCATTTT. Its protein is CASSYLGSFNQPQHF.